Below are 14 T cell receptor beta chains sequenced from a single sample in a study of T-cell memory formation after mild COVID-19. TCRdb processed the 5' RACE reads anew with MiXCR; each CDR3 protein has one entry. The sample lists tens of thousands of distinct CDR3 sequences, about 6.8% occurring once. The sequenced material came from PBMCs or a T cell subset sorted from them (not recorded which). Receptor source: an adult who had mild COVID-19 (a few samples of this study predate the infection). Cell type and time point are not known.

This clonotype appeared many times. The rearrangement links TRBV10-3 to TRBJ2-3; TRBD2 aligns across 13 bases. The V and J ends lost 0 bases and 0 bases, in that order; junction bases with no gene match: 9. This CDR3 has 20 residues. Germline V gene lookup returns CDR1 ENHRY and CDR2 SYGVKD. DNA of the CDR3: TGTGCCATCAGTGAGTCGTCCGGGACTAGCGGGACCACTAGCACAGATACGCAGTATTTT. Translation: CAISESSGTSGTTSTDTQYF.

The V gene is TRBV29-1, the J gene TRBJ2-1, with 9 bases matching TRBD2. Germline trimming cut 4 bases from V and 5 bases from J; bases unmatched to any gene: 6. This CDR3 has 14 amino acids. Germline V gives CDR1 SQVTM, CDR2 ANQGSEA. CDR3 in amino acids: CSVGRLAGNNEQFF. CDR3 nucleotides: TGCAGCGTTGGTCGGCTAGCGGGGAACAATGAGCAGTTCTTC.

V is TRBV30 and J is TRBJ2-7; TRBD1 aligns across 11 bases. The CDR3 totals 17 residues. V lost 1 base, J lost 1 base, and 9 bases stayed unmatched. Per germline, CDR1 GTSNPN and CDR2 SVGIG (reference sequence). CDR3 loop: CAWSAGQGAIGSYEQYF. In DNA form, the CDR3 reads TGTGCCTGGAGTGCCGGACAGGGGGCGATAGGATCCTACGAGCAGTACTTC.

The chain has TRBV3-1 and TRBJ1-2; D is uncertain. Per the germline V gene, CDR1 is LGHDT and CDR2 is YNNKEL (reference sequence). The CDR3 has 14 amino acids. The V end was cut by 6 bases, the J end by 6 bases, with 17 bases between. The CDR3 loop is CASRPTNTVHGYTF. CDR3 bases: TGTGCCAGCAGGCCGACCAATACAGTTCATGGCTACACCTTC.

This clonotype was counted many times. V usage is TRBV30 and J usage is TRBJ2-2, with TRBD2 matching over 8 bases. This CDR3 region has 16 residues. Germline CDR1 and CDR2: GTSNPN and SVGIG (reference sequence). The V segment lost 1 base and the J segment 5 bases; nucleotides outside the gene matches: 9. DNA for the CDR3: TGTGCCTGGAGTGGGTCGGGGGGGCTGTGGACCGGGGAGCTGTTTTTT. It translates to CAWSGSGGLWTGELFF.

This clonotype turned up a few times. As DNA, the CDR3 is TGTGCCACCAGTGATGTTGGGTCTAGCGGGGCAAAGGAGCAGTTCTTC. Translating gives CATSDVGSSGAKEQFF. This chain joins TRBV24-1 and TRBJ2-1; 9 bases match TRBD2. CDR3 length: 16 residues. Per germline, CDR1 KGHDR and CDR2 SFDVKD. Trimming at V came to 3 bases and at J to 10 bases, leaving 12 bases not matched to a gene.

The CDR3 loop is CSVGQGQEQYF. As DNA, the CDR3 is TGCAGCGTGGGACAGGGGCAGGAGCAGTACTTC. The chain joins TRBV29-1 to TRBJ2-7; 10 nucleotides line up with TRBD1. The V and J ends lost 6 bases and 7 bases, in that order; junction bases with no gene match: 3. CDR1 SQVTM and CDR2 ANQGSEA come from the germline V gene. The CDR3 has 11 residues.

The chain combines TRBV27 with TRBJ1-4; tentative D call: TRBD1 (5 bases). Germline V gene lookup returns CDR1 MNHEY and CDR2 SMNVEV (reference sequence). Trimming removed 6 bases at V and 3 bases at J, with 14 bases between. The CDR3 is 15 residues long. The CDR3 DNA sequence: TGTGCCAGCAGGGACCGACAGTTATCTAATGAAAAACTGTTTTTT. Protein product: CASRDRQLSNEKLFF.

There are a few counts of this clonotype. The chain is built from TRBV18 and TRBJ1-2, with D perhaps matching TRBD1 (6 bases). Trimming stripped 0 bases from V and 2 bases from J, with 7 bases between. Germline V gives CDR1 KGHSH, CDR2 LQKENI. The CDR3 totals 14 residues. Here the CDR3 DNA reads TGTGCCAGCTCACCACCCCAGGGGAACTATGGCTACACCTTC. Translation gives CASSPPQGNYGYTF.

In its sample, this clonotype was seen many times. This rearrangement joins TRBV5-1 to TRBJ2-5; TRBD2 is a possible D gene (6 bases). The V end lost 4 bases, the J end lost 1 base, and 11 bases lay between the germline ends. This CDR3 is 14 amino acids long. Germline loops: CDR1 SGHRS, CDR2 YFSETQ. In DNA form, the CDR3 reads TGCGCCAGCAGCCCCGGGAGCGGCCAAGAGACCCAGTACTTC. It codes for CASSPGSGQETQYF.

This rearrangement joins TRBV4-2 to TRBJ2-3, with 7 nucleotides matching TRBD2. V trimming: 0 bases; J trimming: 1 base; junction bases outside the gene matches: 1. Per germline, CDR1 LGHNA and CDR2 YNFKEQ. The CDR3 extends over 15 amino acids. CDR3 region: CASSQDRGGTDTQYF. The CDR3, as DNA: TGTGCCAGCAGCCAAGATCGGGGGGGCACAGATACGCAGTATTTT.

This clonotype has just a few counts. The chain has TRBV4-3 and TRBJ1-1, with D unclear. The CDR3 extends over 15 amino acids. Germline loops: CDR1 LGHNA, CDR2 YSLEER. V was pared by 0 bases and J by 3 bases, with 11 bases between. CDR3 in amino acids: CASSQEPGGYTEAFF. In nucleotides, the CDR3 is TGCGCCAGCAGCCAAGAACCGGGAGGCTACACTGAAGCTTTCTTT.

This chain uses TRBV12-3 or TRBV12-4 with TRBJ1-1; 9 bases align to TRBD1. This CDR3 has 14 amino acids. The trim removed 3 bases at V and 7 bases at J, leaving 6 bases unmatched. The CDR3 protein is CASSFRGTGNEAFF. The CDR3 DNA sequence: TGTGCCAGCAGTTTTCGGGGGACAGGGAATGAAGCTTTCTTT.

This clonotype was picked up many times. The J gene is TRBJ1-2, the V gene TRBV25-1; D not resolved. Germline V lookup: CDR1 MGHDK, CDR2 SYGVNS. The CDR3 runs to 13 residues. The germline V and J ends were trimmed by 5 bases and 9 bases, with 16 bases remaining between them. The CDR3 region has the DNA TGTGCCAGCAGTCGTCGGGGTCGATTGAGCTACACCTTC. This translates into CASSRRGRLSYTF.